The TCR beta chain under discussion was sequenced for a study of cytomegalovirus exposure and HLA in healthy donors. Germline CDR1 SGHNT, CDR2 YYREEE (reference sequence). Trimming at V came to 6 bases and at J to 5 bases, leaving 9 bases not matched to a gene. The CDR3 length is 14 residues. PCR involved 60 Vbeta and 13 Jbeta primers. Assay used: immunoSEQ multiplex PCR; TCRdb lists only in-frame clones, some missing. Of 150,000 to 160,000 clones listed, about 85% are singletons. The receptor was isolated from a young man in good health and CMV-seropositive. This chain uses TRBV5-4 with TRBJ1-2; 8 bases line up with TRBD1. Material for sequencing was PBMCs. The CDR3 protein is CASNYDRGRYGYTF. Written as DNA, the CDR3 is TGTGCCAGCAACTATGACAGGGGCCGGTATGGCTACACCTTC. The entire variable domain, with the rest obtained from reference TRBV5-4 and TRBJ1-2, is as follows: ETGVTQSPTHLIKTRGQQVTLRCSSQSGHNTVSWYQQALGQGPQFIFQYYREEENGRGNFPPRFSGLQFPNYSSELNVNALELDDSALYLCASNYDRGRYGYTFGSGTRLTVV.